These 3 T cell receptor beta chains share one sample of origin, sequenced in a study of T cell responses to AZD1222 COVID-19 vaccine. Data came from immunoSEQ multiplex PCR; TCRdb stores just in-frame clones and leaves some out. The sample has 15,000 to 18,000 clones; approximately 90% are singletons. Specimen: peripheral blood, collected 28 days after the second AZD1222 dose. These receptors were taken from an adult who received the AZD1222 COVID-19 vaccine.

The chain employs TRBV21-1 and TRBJ2-7; TRBD2, the table's D call, was not compared with the DNA. TRBV21-1 is designated a pseudogene. The CDR3 sequence is 16 residues long. The CDR3 here is CASSSDSGGRTDEQYF. The CDR3, as DNA: TGTGCCAGCAGCTCCGATAGCGGGGGGAGAACGGACGAGCAGTACTTC.

The chain carries TRBV11-1 and TRBJ2-7; D is undetermined. The germline gives CDR1 SGHAT, CDR2 FQDESV (reference sequence). This CDR3 contains 12 residues. V shed 4 bases and J shed 0 bases, with 4 bases lying between them. Here the CDR3 DNA reads TGTGCCAGCAGCTCGAGCTCCTACGAGCAGTACTTC. The encoded protein is CASSSSSYEQYF. Complete variable domain (other parts from reference TRBV11-1 and TRBJ2-7): EAEVAQSPRYKITEKSQAVAFWCDPISGHATLYWYRQILGQGPELLVQFQDESVVDDSQLPKDRFSAERLKGVDSTLKIQPAELGDSAMYLCASSSSSYEQYFGPGTRLTVT.

This clone was counted a single time. The CDR3 here is CASSQAVGGGNQPQHF. The CDR3 DNA is TGTGCCAGCAGCCAAGCGGTAGGGGGGGGCAATCAGCCCCAGCATTTT. This chain joins TRBV4-2 and TRBJ1-5; D might be TRBD1 (6 bases). Germline V gene lookup returns CDR1 LGHNA and CDR2 YNFKEQ. The CDR3 is made up of 16 amino acids. The V and J ends lost 1 base and 2 bases respectively, with 12 bases between them.